This is a list of T cell receptor beta chains from one sample in a study of blood T cell repertoires in COVID-19. The table came from immunoSEQ multiplex PCR; TCRdb's copy has only in-frame clones and leaves some out. Counted here are roughly 120,000 clones, over 85% occurring once; the ten biggest clones make up about 4.6%. Sequenced input: peripheral blood. Source of these receptors: a man aged 55 to 70 with COVID-19, enrolled during active disease. Both conserved end residues are part of each CDR3. D genes are given only for firm matches. Some rows have no size entry. The others give once, few or many, or a class for an expanded clone.

J gene: TRBJ2-1; D gene: TRBD1; V gene: TRBV6-1; clone size: .; CDR3 protein: CASSEARKGGTGSSSEQFF; CDR3 DNA: TGTGCCAGCAGTGAAGCTCGGAAGGGGGGGACAGGGTCGTCCAGTGAGCAGTTCTTC
J gene: TRBJ2-2; D gene: .; V gene: TRBV18; clone size: .; CDR3 protein: CASSPITEYTGELFF; CDR3 DNA: TGTGCCAGCTCACCAATCACAGAATACACCGGGGAGCTGTTTTTT
J gene: TRBJ1-3; D gene: .; V gene: TRBV4-1; clone size: once; CDR3 protein: CASSQVVSSGNTIYF; CDR3 DNA: TGCGCCAGCAGCCAAGTAGTTAGCTCTGGAAACACCATATATTTT
J gene: TRBJ1-3; D gene: TRBD1; V gene: TRBV18; clone size: .; CDR3 protein: CASSPDRASTIYF; CDR3 DNA: TGTGCCAGCTCACCGGACAGGGCCTCCACCATATATTTT
J gene: TRBJ2-5; D gene: TRBD1; V gene: TRBV7-3; clone size: .; CDR3 protein: CASSLKGRGPETQYF; CDR3 DNA: TGTGCCAGCAGCTTAAAAGGCAGGGGGCCAGAGACCCAGTACTTC
J gene: TRBJ1-4; D gene: TRBD1; V gene: TRBV19; clone size: .; CDR3 protein: CASSLNRDRDEKLFF; CDR3 DNA: TGTGCCAGTAGTTTAAACCGGGACAGGGACGAAAAACTGTTTTTT
J gene: TRBJ2-3; D gene: .; V gene: TRBV7-3; clone size: .; CDR3 protein: CASSLSPGEDTQYF; CDR3 DNA: TGTGCCAGCAGCTTAAGTCCGGGAGAGGATACGCAGTATTTT
J gene: TRBJ2-7; D gene: TRBD1; V gene: TRBV10-3; clone size: .; CDR3 protein: CAISEFGQGKGEQYF; CDR3 DNA: TGTGCCATCAGTGAGTTCGGACAGGGCAAAGGCGAGCAGTACTTC
J gene: TRBJ1-4; D gene: .; V gene: TRBV9; clone size: .; CDR3 protein: CASSAQGSSEKLFF; CDR3 DNA: TGTGCCAGCAGCGCTCAGGGTAGTAGTGAAAAACTGTTTTTT
J gene: TRBJ1-2; D gene: .; V gene: TRBV4-2; clone size: .; CDR3 protein: CASSRARYGYTF; CDR3 DNA: TGTGCCAGCAGCCGGGCGAGATATGGCTACACCTTC
J gene: TRBJ2-7; D gene: TRBD2; V gene: TRBV5-1; clone size: .; CDR3 protein: CASSFSGRSYEQYF; CDR3 DNA: TGCGCCAGCAGCTTTAGCGGGAGATCCTACGAGCAGTACTTC
J gene: TRBJ2-1; D gene: .; V gene: TRBV28; clone size: .; CDR3 protein: CASSLNTVPYNEQFF; CDR3 DNA: TGTGCCAGCAGTTTAAATACAGTGCCCTACAATGAGCAGTTCTTC
J gene: TRBJ1-2; D gene: .; V gene: TRBV6-5; clone size: .; CDR3 protein: CASSTGTGYGYTF; CDR3 DNA: TGTGCCAGCAGTACAGGGACGGGATATGGCTACACCTTC
J gene: TRBJ2-7; D gene: TRBD2; V gene: TRBV3-1/TRBV3-2; clone size: .; CDR3 protein: CASSQEFTSGSGYEQYF; CDR3 DNA: TGTGCCAGCAGCCAAGAGTTTACGAGCGGGAGTGGGTACGAGCAGTACTTC
J gene: TRBJ1-4; D gene: TRBD1; V gene: TRBV3-1/TRBV3-2; clone size: .; CDR3 protein: CASSLRTGGEKLFF; CDR3 DNA: TGTGCCAGCAGCCTCCGGACAGGGGGGGAAAAACTGTTTTTT
J gene: TRBJ2-7; D gene: .; V gene: TRBV7-2; clone size: .; CDR3 protein: CASSLDEGMGYEQYF; CDR3 DNA: TGTGCCAGCAGCTTAGATGAGGGAATGGGGTACGAGCAGTACTTC
J gene: TRBJ1-5; D gene: .; V gene: TRBV19; clone size: once; CDR3 protein: CATLKGRGASNQPQHF; CDR3 DNA: TGTGCCACCCTAAAAGGGCGGGGGGCGAGCAATCAGCCCCAGCATTTT
J gene: TRBJ1-4; D gene: .; V gene: TRBV12-2; clone size: .; CDR3 protein: CASRLKLVATGEEKLFF; CDR3 DNA: TGTGCAAGTCGCTTAAAGTTGGTCGCAACAGGCGAGGAAAAACTGTTTTTT
J gene: TRBJ2-7; D gene: .; V gene: TRBV3-1/TRBV3-2; clone size: .; CDR3 protein: CASSQLIGAEQYF; CDR3 DNA: TGTGCCAGCAGCCAACTCATCGGAGCCGAGCAGTACTTC
J gene: TRBJ2-2; D gene: .; V gene: TRBV11-3; clone size: .; CDR3 protein: CASSWTVVVAGELFF; CDR3 DNA: TGTGCCAGCAGTTGGACAGTGGTTGTCGCCGGGGAGCTGTTTTTT
J gene: TRBJ1-6; D gene: TRBD1; V gene: TRBV5-1; clone size: .; CDR3 protein: CASSLDGTANSPLHF; CDR3 DNA: TGCGCCAGCAGCTTGGATGGGACAGCAAATTCACCCCTCCACTTT
J gene: TRBJ2-2; D gene: .; V gene: TRBV9; clone size: .; CDR3 protein: CASTPGWRGLNTGELFF; CDR3 DNA: TGTGCCAGCACCCCTGGTTGGAGGGGGCTGAACACCGGGGAGCTGTTTTTT
J gene: TRBJ2-7; D gene: .; V gene: TRBV5-1; clone size: once; CDR3 protein: CASSLALGRSYEQYF; CDR3 DNA: TGCGCCAGCAGCTTGGCATTGGGCAGATCCTACGAGCAGTACTTC
J gene: TRBJ1-2; D gene: .; V gene: TRBV4-1; clone size: .; CDR3 protein: CASSQGNSYDGYTF; CDR3 DNA: TGCGCCAGCAGCCAAGGCAACAGCTACGATGGCTACACCTTC
J gene: TRBJ2-5; D gene: TRBD1; V gene: TRBV19; clone size: once; CDR3 protein: CASSQDRMGTQYF; CDR3 DNA: TGTGCCAGTAGCCAGGACAGGATGGGGACCCAGTACTTC
J gene: TRBJ1-4; D gene: .; V gene: TRBV3-1/TRBV3-2; clone size: many; CDR3 protein: CASSPGVGRQEKLFF; CDR3 DNA: TGTGCCAGCAGCCCCGGAGTAGGGCGACAGGAAAAACTGTTTTTT
J gene: TRBJ1-1; D gene: .; V gene: TRBV12-3/TRBV12-4; clone size: .; CDR3 protein: CASSPVGSTEAFF; CDR3 DNA: TGTGCCAGCAGTCCAGTGGGGAGCACTGAAGCTTTCTTT
J gene: TRBJ2-3; D gene: TRBD2; V gene: TRBV5-6; clone size: .; CDR3 protein: CASSLELAGWLTDTQYF; CDR3 DNA: TGTGCCAGCAGCTTGGAACTAGCGGGATGGTTAACGGATACGCAGTATTTT
J gene: TRBJ2-3; D gene: TRBD1; V gene: TRBV9; clone size: .; CDR3 protein: CASSADRGSLTDTQYF; CDR3 DNA: TGTGCCAGCAGCGCTGACAGGGGGAGCCTCACAGATACGCAGTATTTT
J gene: TRBJ2-1; D gene: .; V gene: TRBV4-3; clone size: .; CDR3 protein: CASSQVRGRPYNEQFF; CDR3 DNA: TGCGCCAGCAGCCAAGTTCGTGGGAGGCCCTACAATGAGCAGTTCTTC
J gene: TRBJ1-1; D gene: .; V gene: TRBV15; clone size: .; CDR3 protein: CATSSQQGAEAFF; CDR3 DNA: TGTGCCACCAGCAGCCAGCAGGGCGCTGAAGCTTTCTTT
J gene: TRBJ2-2; D gene: TRBD2; V gene: TRBV11-2; clone size: .; CDR3 protein: CASSPSGLAGGGTGELFF; CDR3 DNA: TGTGCCAGCAGCCCCTCGGGACTAGCGGGAGGTGGCACCGGGGAGCTGTTTTTT
J gene: TRBJ1-1; D gene: TRBD1; V gene: TRBV19; clone size: .; CDR3 protein: CASSIETGITEAFF; CDR3 DNA: TGTGCCAGTAGTATAGAGACAGGGATCACTGAAGCTTTCTTT
J gene: TRBJ2-5; D gene: TRBD2; V gene: TRBV6-6; clone size: .; CDR3 protein: CASSYAGGLQETQYF; CDR3 DNA: TGTGCCAGCAGTTACGCGGGGGGGTTACAAGAGACCCAGTACTTC
J gene: TRBJ1-2; D gene: .; V gene: TRBV2; clone size: .; CDR3 protein: CATRGGVNTF; CDR3 DNA: TGTGCCACCCGGGGGGGGGTCAACACCTTC
J gene: TRBJ1-2; D gene: .; V gene: TRBV7-3; clone size: .; CDR3 protein: CASSLPGGQGGYTF; CDR3 DNA: TGTGCCAGCAGCTTACCGGGGGGGCAGGGAGGCTACACCTTC
J gene: TRBJ1-1; D gene: TRBD1; V gene: TRBV18; clone size: .; CDR3 protein: CASSQTGARTEAFF; CDR3 DNA: TGTGCCAGCTCACAGACAGGGGCTAGGACTGAAGCTTTCTTT
J gene: TRBJ2-3; D gene: .; V gene: TRBV27; clone size: .; CDR3 protein: CASRFTGQYTDTQYF; CDR3 DNA: TGTGCCAGCAGGTTCACGGGACAATACACAGATACGCAGTATTTT
J gene: TRBJ2-7; D gene: TRBD2; V gene: TRBV27; clone size: .; CDR3 protein: CASSRSSGSSYEQYF; CDR3 DNA: TGTGCCAGCAGTCGGTCTAGCGGGAGCTCCTACGAGCAGTACTTC
J gene: TRBJ1-1; D gene: .; V gene: TRBV5-1; clone size: .; CDR3 protein: CASSSTGNTEAFF; CDR3 DNA: TGCGCCAGCAGCTCTACAGGGAACACTGAAGCTTTCTTT
J gene: TRBJ1-3; D gene: .; V gene: TRBV5-6; clone size: .; CDR3 protein: CASSGITGSSGNTIYF; CDR3 DNA: TGTGCCAGCAGCGGGATTACAGGAAGCTCTGGAAACACCATATATTTT
J gene: TRBJ2-7; D gene: TRBD1; V gene: TRBV28; clone size: once; CDR3 protein: CASRGTATYEQYF; CDR3 DNA: TGTGCCAGCAGAGGGACAGCCACCTACGAGCAGTACTTC
J gene: TRBJ1-5; D gene: TRBD1; V gene: TRBV6-6; clone size: .; CDR3 protein: CASHRGLTQPQHF; CDR3 DNA: TGTGCCAGCCACAGGGGGCTTACACAGCCCCAGCATTTT
J gene: TRBJ2-3; D gene: .; V gene: TRBV12-3/TRBV12-4; clone size: .; CDR3 protein: CASSLLDADTQYF; CDR3 DNA: TGTGCCAGCAGTTTACTAGACGCAGATACGCAGTATTTT
J gene: TRBJ1-6; D gene: .; V gene: TRBV30; clone size: .; CDR3 protein: CAWRDSYNSPLHF; CDR3 DNA: TGTGCCTGGAGGGACAGCTATAATTCACCCCTCCACTTT
J gene: TRBJ2-1; D gene: TRBD2; V gene: TRBV2; clone size: .; CDR3 protein: CASIRTSGSAYNEQFF; CDR3 DNA: TGTGCCAGCATTCGGACTAGCGGGAGTGCCTACAATGAGCAGTTCTTC
J gene: TRBJ2-1; D gene: TRBD1; V gene: TRBV5-1; clone size: .; CDR3 protein: CASSYGQGVSSYNEQFF; CDR3 DNA: TGCGCCAGCAGCTACGGACAGGGCGTAAGCTCCTACAATGAGCAGTTCTTC
J gene: TRBJ1-2; D gene: .; V gene: TRBV19; clone size: .; CDR3 protein: CASSTRERNYGYTF; CDR3 DNA: TGTGCCAGTAGTACCCGGGAGCGAAACTATGGCTACACCTTC
J gene: TRBJ1-6; D gene: .; V gene: TRBV27; clone size: .; CDR3 protein: CASTLGAGINSPLHF; CDR3 DNA: TGTGCCAGCACCTTAGGGGCAGGGATAAATTCACCCCTCCACTTT
J gene: TRBJ1-4; D gene: TRBD1; V gene: TRBV7-2; clone size: .; CDR3 protein: CASSFAGQGDEKLFF; CDR3 DNA: TGTGCCAGCAGCTTCGCGGGACAGGGGGATGAAAAACTGTTTTTT
J gene: TRBJ2-5; D gene: TRBD2; V gene: TRBV5-1; clone size: .; CDR3 protein: CASSLAFGLGETQYF; CDR3 DNA: TGCGCCAGCAGCTTGGCCTTTGGACTAGGGGAGACCCAGTACTTC
J gene: TRBJ2-5; D gene: .; V gene: TRBV18; clone size: .; CDR3 protein: CASSPGDIKETQYF; CDR3 DNA: TGTGCCAGCTCACCCGGGGACATAAAAGAGACCCAGTACTTC
J gene: TRBJ2-7; D gene: .; V gene: TRBV10-3; clone size: .; CDR3 protein: CAISESPEAEQYF; CDR3 DNA: TGTGCCATCAGTGAATCGCCAGAGGCCGAGCAGTACTTC
J gene: TRBJ1-1; D gene: .; V gene: TRBV19; clone size: .; CDR3 protein: CAGRIGIGEAFF; CDR3 DNA: TGTGCCGGGAGGATCGGGATTGGTGAAGCTTTCTTT
J gene: TRBJ1-1; D gene: .; V gene: TRBV19; clone size: .; CDR3 protein: CASSIAREHTEAFF; CDR3 DNA: TGTGCCAGTAGTATCGCGCGGGAGCACACTGAAGCTTTCTTT
J gene: TRBJ2-2; D gene: TRBD1; V gene: TRBV19; clone size: .; CDR3 protein: CASIKTGEAGELFF; CDR3 DNA: TGTGCCAGTATCAAGACAGGGGAGGCCGGGGAGCTGTTTTTT
J gene: TRBJ2-2; D gene: TRBD2; V gene: TRBV2; clone size: once; CDR3 protein: CAFRPGLTTGELFF; CDR3 DNA: TGTGCTTTCCGTCCGGGACTAACAACCGGGGAGCTGTTTTTT
J gene: TRBJ1-6; D gene: .; V gene: TRBV4-1; clone size: .; CDR3 protein: CASSQVREPLHF; CDR3 DNA: TGCGCCAGCAGCCAAGTTCGGGAACCCCTCCACTTT
J gene: TRBJ1-2; D gene: TRBD1; V gene: TRBV7-8; clone size: .; CDR3 protein: CASSDRQGLLNYGYTF; CDR3 DNA: TGTGCCAGCAGCGATCGACAGGGACTTCTGAACTATGGCTACACCTTC